Presented here are 21 T cell receptor beta chains from one specimen sequenced in a study of CD8+CD57+ T cells in acquired aplastic anemia. Genomic DNA acted as the template from which TCR beta VDJ combination and CDR3 sequence profiling were carried out. TCRdb re-derived calls from the reads in MiXCR, one entry per CDR3 protein. The sample gives 150,000 to 200,000 distinct CDR3 sequences, around half of which show up once; more than 1% is in the top ten. CD8+CD57+ cell expansion had been shown by flow cytometry in patients chosen for sequencing. The material sequenced was sorted CD4+, CD8+, or CD8+CD57+ T cells (not recorded which) from PBMCs. Receptors originate from a human donor with aplastic anemia.

This clonotype was detected ten times or more. This chain connects TRBV24-1 to TRBJ2-5; TRBD2 agrees at 13 bases. The CDR3 runs to 16 residues. V gave up 4 bases and J gave up 2 bases; unmatched junction bases: 3. CDR1 is KGHDR and CDR2 is SFDVKD in the germline V gene. The DNA for the CDR3 is TGTGCCACCAGTGAAGGACTAGCGGGGGAACAAGAGACCCAGTACTTC. This codes for CATSEGLAGEQETQYF.

The rearrangement joins TRBV15 to TRBJ2-5; D could derive from TRBD1 or TRBD2 (6 bases each). The CDR3 loop spans 14 amino acids. Germline V CDR1 and CDR2: LNHNV, YYDKDF (reference sequence). Trimming removed 8 bases at V and 5 bases at J, with 18 bases between. The CDR3 here is CATGPDQGRETQYF. The CDR3 bases are TGTGCCACCGGCCCCGATCAGGGGAGGGAGACCCAGTACTTC. Full variable domain (outside the CDR3, taken from reference TRBV15 and TRBJ2-5): DAMVIQNPRYQVTQFGKPVTLSCSQTLNHNVMYWYQQKSSQAPKLLFHYYDKDFNNEADTPDNFQSRRPNTSFCFLDIRSPGLGDTAMYLCATGPDQGRETQYFGPGTRLLVL.

The J gene is TRBJ2-2, the V gene TRBV5-1; D uncertain. The V end was cut by 7 bases, the J end by 6 bases, with 16 bases between. CDR1 is SGHRS and CDR2 is YFSETQ in the germline V gene. The CDR3 sequence is 14 residues long. Here the CDR3 DNA reads TGCGCCAGCTCCTTGGATGCCCGGGCCGGGGAGCTGTTTTTT. It yields the protein CASSLDARAGELFF.

This clonotype was detected ten times or more. V gene TRBV7-2 combines with J gene TRBJ2-5; perhaps TRBD2 as D (7 bases). Germline values: CDR1 SGHTA, CDR2 FQGNSA. Trimming cost V 0 bases and J 2 bases, with 10 bases left between them. The CDR3 totals 15 residues. DNA for the CDR3: TGTGCCAGCAGCTTAGCGGGGGGGCAACAAGAGACCCAGTACTTC. Amino acids: CASSLAGGQQETQYF. Complete variable domain (other parts from reference TRBV7-2 and TRBJ2-5): GAGVSQSPSNKVTEKGKDVELRCDPISGHTALYWYRQSLGQGLEFLIYFQGNSAPDKSGLPSDRFSAERTGGSVSTLTIQRTQQEDSAVYLCASSLAGGQQETQYFGPGTRLLVL.

The table lists this clonotype with many counts. This chain connects TRBV7-3 to TRBJ2-2; a possible D gene is TRBD2 (6 bases). CDR3 length equals 17 residues. Germline V CDR1 and CDR2: SGHTA, FQGTGA. Trimming left V 4 bases short and J 0 bases short, with 15 bases between. This CDR3 is CASSSERVYPNTGELFF. The CDR3 DNA reads TGTGCCAGCAGCTCCGAGCGGGTATACCCGAACACCGGGGAGCTGTTTTTT.

This clonotype was picked up one time. The V and J genes are TRBV20-1 and TRBJ2-1; 7 bases are shared with TRBD1. Germline V gene lookup returns CDR1 DFQATT and CDR2 SNEGSKA (reference sequence). The CDR3 covers 11 residues. With 6 bases clipped from V and 6 bases from J, the junction kept 2 bases outside the gene matches. The CDR3 DNA reads TGCAGTGCCGGGACAGCCAATGAGCAGTTCTTC. Translation: CSAGTANEQFF.

V and J are TRBV10-2 and TRBJ2-1, with D unresolved. Trimming left V 4 bases short and J 5 bases short, with 21 bases between. Germline V lookup: CDR1 WSHSY, CDR2 SAAADI. The CDR3 contains 17 residues. This chain's CDR3 is CASSGMGAANGHNEQFF. The CDR3 DNA reads TGCGCCAGCAGTGGGATGGGCGCGGCAAATGGGCACAATGAGCAGTTCTTC.

The gene calls are TRBV19 and TRBJ1-1, with a tentative D call TRBD1 (5 bases). CDR1 is LNHDA and CDR2 is SQIVND in the germline V gene (reference sequence). The CDR3 runs 14 residues. Trimming removed 7 bases from V and 8 bases from J, with 20 bases in between. CDR3 sequence reads: CASIPRDGEQEAFF. The CDR3 region has the DNA TGTGCCAGTATCCCCCGGGACGGCGAACAAGAAGCTTTCTTT.

This clonotype was observed many times. The chain joins TRBV20-1 to TRBJ1-5, with D perhaps matching TRBD1 (6 bases). From germline, CDR1 is DFQATT and CDR2 SNEGSKA (reference sequence). Trimming took off 3 bases at V and 9 bases at J, with 21 bases between the two ends. The CDR3 has 15 amino acids. The CDR3 reads CSASVGQGLFRPQHF. In nucleotides, the CDR3 is TGCAGTGCTAGTGTAGGGCAGGGGTTGTTTCGGCCCCAGCATTTT.

This clonotype was found a few times. This chain uses TRBV5-5 with TRBJ1-1; D gene ambiguous. V was trimmed by 0 bases and J by 1 base, leaving 13 bases between them. Germline V gene data show CDR1 as SGHKS and CDR2 as YYEKEE (reference sequence). This CDR3 spans 16 amino acids. The CDR3 region has the DNA TGTGCCAGCAGCTTGGGACACCCCCACCAGAACACTGAAGCTTTCTTT. Translated, it gives CASSLGHPHQNTEAFF.

The genes are TRBV20-1 and TRBJ2-7; D is unresolved. The ends were cut back, 1 base at V and 3 bases at J, with 10 bases in the middle. Germline CDR1 and CDR2: DFQATT and SNEGSKA (reference sequence). CDR3 length: 13 amino acids. Here the CDR3 reads CSARANSDYEQYF. Here the CDR3 DNA reads TGCAGTGCTAGAGCCAACAGCGACTACGAGCAGTACTTC.

This clonotype came up many times. The chain employs TRBV2 and TRBJ1-6; D perhaps matches TRBD1 (6 bases). Looked up from germline, CDR1 is SNHLY and CDR2 is FYNNEI. This CDR3 region has 15 residues. Between the trimmed V and J ends, which lost 1 base and 9 bases, there was a span of 13 bases. The CDR3 DNA reads as TGTGCCAGCAGTGAAGAGGCAGGGGTAGGTTCACCCCTCCACTTT. Amino acid sequence: CASSEEAGVGSPLHF.

The rearrangement uses TRBV20-1 and TRBJ1-2; 8 positions agree with TRBD1. The CDR3 runs 14 residues. In germline, CDR1 is DFQATT, CDR2 SNEGSKA (reference sequence). The trim removed 4 bases at V and 7 bases at J, leaving 11 bases unmatched. The CDR3 sequence is CSATSTGAFGGYTF. The CDR3 region has the DNA TGCAGTGCTACATCGACAGGGGCTTTCGGTGGCTACACCTTC.

This sequence joins TRBV10-1 and TRBJ2-1, with TRBD2 matching 8 bases. The junction had 7 bases not matched to a gene; V was cut back by 0 bases and J by 6 bases. CDR3 length equals 16 residues. In germline, CDR1 is WNHNN, CDR2 SYGVQD (reference sequence). CDR3 nucleotides: TGCGCCAGCAGTGAGTCGATTAGCGGGGACCGCAATGAGCAGTTCTTC. Translated: CASSESISGDRNEQFF.

At least ten counts were recorded for this clonotype. As DNA, the CDR3 is TGTGCCAGCAGCCTCTCCGCCGGGACGGGAAATGAGCAGTTCTTC. It encodes CASSLSAGTGNEQFF. V is TRBV14 and J is TRBJ2-1; D is perhaps TRBD1 or TRBD2 (5 bases each). Per germline, CDR1 SGHDN and CDR2 FVKESK. Trimming removed 4 bases at V and 7 bases at J, with 17 bases between. This CDR3 spans 15 amino acids. Drawing the rest from reference TRBV14 and TRBJ2-1, the complete variable domain is EAGVTQFPSHSVIEKGQTVTLRCDPISGHDNLYWYRRVMGKEIKFLLHFVKESKQDESGMPNNRFLAERTGGTYSTLKVQPAELEDSGVYFCASSLSAGTGNEQFFGPGTRLTVL.

This clonotype was found many times. The J gene is TRBJ1-2, the V gene TRBV20-1; possible D gene TRBD1, 5 bases. The germline CDR1 and CDR2 sequences are DFQATT and SNEGSKA (reference sequence). V gave up 0 bases and J gave up 3 bases, with 14 bases separating them. The CDR3 runs 15 residues. The CDR3 coding sequence is TGCAGTGCTAGAGATCGAATCAGGGTGGACTATGGCTACACCTTC. This codes for CSARDRIRVDYGYTF.

This clonotype was picked up many times. The chain carries TRBV10-3 and TRBJ1-6; perhaps TRBD1 as D (5 bases). The V gene lost 2 bases and the J gene lost 10 bases, with 18 bases spanning the gap. In germline, CDR1 is ENHRY, CDR2 SYGVKD. The CDR3 is 16 residues long. The CDR3 DNA is TGTGCCATCAGTGAGGGGGTCGGGGCAGGGTGGTCACCCCTCCACTTT. It yields the protein CAISEGVGAGWSPLHF.

The chain carries TRBV6-1 and TRBJ2-1; 8 nucleotides align to TRBD2. This CDR3 region has 18 residues. From germline, CDR1 is MNHNS and CDR2 SASEGT. V gave up 6 bases and J gave up 0 bases; unmatched junction bases: 13. The CDR3 nucleotides are TGTGCCAGCAGCCGTAGCGGGGTTATCCTTAGCTCCTACAATGAGCAGTTCTTC. Encoded protein: CASSRSGVILSSYNEQFF.

This sequence joins TRBV7-9 and TRBJ2-7; possibly TRBD1 or TRBD2 for D (5 bases each). V was clipped by 5 bases and J by 3 bases, with 8 bases between them. Germline V gene sequence: CDR1 SEHNR, CDR2 FQNEAQ (reference sequence). The CDR3 extends over 12 amino acids. CDR3 in DNA: TGTGCCAGCAGCGGGGACGACTACGAGCAGTACTTC. As protein: CASSGDDYEQYF.

The chain combines TRBV29-1 with TRBJ2-1; 10 nucleotides line up with TRBD1. Germline V CDR1 and CDR2: SQVTM, ANQGSEA. The CDR3 contains 14 residues. The V gene end was trimmed by 6 bases and the J gene end by 8 bases; junction bases not matched to a gene: 10. The CDR3 region has the DNA TGCAGCGTCCCCGACAGGGGGCGCGGGTATGAGCAGTTCTTC. Its translation: CSVPDRGRGYEQFF.

The chain links TRBV9 to TRBJ1-3; D not resolved. The V and J ends lost 3 bases and 2 bases respectively, with 3 bases between them. CDR1 is SGDLS, CDR2 YYNGEE, per germline. This CDR3 contains 12 residues. The CDR3 DNA reads as TGTGCCAGCAGCGACCCTGGAAACACCATATATTTT. This codes for CASSDPGNTIYF.